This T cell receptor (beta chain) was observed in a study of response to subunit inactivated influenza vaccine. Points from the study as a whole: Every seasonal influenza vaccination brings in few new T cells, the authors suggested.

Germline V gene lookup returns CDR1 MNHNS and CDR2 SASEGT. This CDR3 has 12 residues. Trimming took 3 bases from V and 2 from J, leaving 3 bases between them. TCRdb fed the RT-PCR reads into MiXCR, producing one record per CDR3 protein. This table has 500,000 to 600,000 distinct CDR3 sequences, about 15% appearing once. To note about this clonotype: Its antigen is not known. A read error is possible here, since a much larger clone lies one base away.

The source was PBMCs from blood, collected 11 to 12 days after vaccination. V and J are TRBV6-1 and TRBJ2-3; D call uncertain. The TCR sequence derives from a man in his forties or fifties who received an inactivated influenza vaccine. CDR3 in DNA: TGTGCCAGCAGTGACTACACAGATACGCAGTATTTT. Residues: CASSDYTDTQYF.